The source of this T cell receptor beta chain is a study of cytomegalovirus exposure and HLA in healthy donors. V gave up 4 bases and J gave up 4 bases; unmatched junction bases: 15. CDR1 is SGHTA, CDR2 FQGNSA, per germline. The CDR3 extends over 17 amino acids. This PCR relied on a set of 60 Vbeta primers and 13 Jbeta primers. Profiled with immunoSEQ multiplex PCR; TCRdb holds only in-frame clones, not every one. Among around 160,000 clones listed, around 80% were seen once. V usage is TRBV7-2 and J usage is TRBJ1-2; 7 nucleotides agree with TRBD1. The TCR was taken from a woman in her thirties or forties in good health and CMV-seropositive. The sample consisted of PBMCs. CDR3 sequence: CASSSSSRGLGGYGYTF. CDR3 in DNA: TGTGCCAGCAGCTCTAGTTCCAGGGGGTTGGGTGGCTATGGCTACACCTTC.